This is a list of T cell receptor beta chains from one sample in a study of Graves' ophthalmopathy and Graves' hyperthyroidism. TCRdb processed the multiplex PCR reads anew with MiXCR; each CDR3 protein has one entry. The sample records around 1,000,000 distinct CDR3 sequences, less than 45% being singletons. Sequenced: peripheral blood or thyroid tissue (not recorded which). These receptor sequences come from an adult man with Graves' hyperthyroidism. Both conserved end residues are part of each CDR3. D genes are given only for firm matches. The listing skips clone size in some rows; elsewhere it reads once, few, many or a size class.

V,D,J,size,DNA,CDR3
TRBV29-1,NA,TRBJ1-1,NA,TGCAGCGTGGGTTTAGACAGAGAGAACACTGAAGCTTTCTTT,CSVGLDRENTEAFF
TRBV7-9,NA,TRBJ1-1,NA,TGTGCCAGCAGCCCGTGGGGACCAGACGGTATGAACACTGAAGCTTTCTTT,CASSPWGPDGMNTEAFF
TRBV2,NA,TRBJ1-2,many,TGTGCCAGCGAACGAAACTATGGCTACACCTTC,CASERNYGYTF
TRBV7-2,NA,TRBJ2-5,many,TGTGCCAGCAGCTTAGATTTCGAGACCCAGTACTTC,CASSLDFETQYF
TRBV20-1,NA,TRBJ1-1,once,TGCAGTGCTAGCAGGACGACAGACACGAACACTGAAGCTTTCTTT,CSASRTTDTNTEAFF
TRBV20-1,NA,TRBJ2-5,NA,TGCAGCGCTACGGGACGGTGGGAAAAGACCCAGTACTTC,CSATGRWEKTQYF
TRBV7-9,NA,TRBJ2-6,NA,TGTGCCAGCAGAAGACCCCTCGGCAGAGGACCCTCTGGGGCCAACGTCCTGACTTTC,CASRRPLGRGPSGANVLTF
TRBV7-2,NA,TRBJ2-7,NA,TGTGCCAGCAGCATAGACCCTGGCTCCTACGAGCAGTACTTC,CASSIDPGSYEQYF
TRBV6-5,TRBD2,TRBJ2-5,few,TGTGCCAGCAGTTACTCTGTTTGGCTAGCGGGAAACCAAGAGACCCAGTACTTC,CASSYSVWLAGNQETQYF
TRBV5-1,NA,TRBJ2-2,many,TGCGCCAGCAGAAGGGACACCGGGGAGCTGTTTTTT,CASRRDTGELFF
TRBV7-2,NA,TRBJ1-4,few,TGTGCCAGCAGCACCAATTTTGGAGCTAATGAAAAACTGTTTTTT,CASSTNFGANEKLFF
TRBV15,TRBD1,TRBJ1-5,NA,TGTGCCACCAGCATAGGACAGGGGGATCAGCCCCAGCATTTT,CATSIGQGDQPQHF
TRBV12-3/TRBV12-4,NA,TRBJ1-3,many,TGTGCCAGCATACGGGGTGATTCTGGAAACACCATATATTTT,CASIRGDSGNTIYF
TRBV15,TRBD1,TRBJ1-2,NA,TGTGCCACCAGCAGTACCTTGACAGGGGGTGGAAACACCTTC,CATSSTLTGGGNTF
TRBV11-3,NA,TRBJ2-5,many,TGTGCCAGCAGCACAAATGGGGGGGAGACCCAGTACTTC,CASSTNGGETQYF
TRBV7-3,TRBD1,TRBJ1-1,few,TGTGCCAGCAGCTTAACTCAAGCCAGGGGGGAGGCTTTCTTT,CASSLTQARGEAFF
TRBV19,NA,TRBJ1-5,NA,TGTGCCAGTAGTGTCCGACACCCACGGGATGGTAGCAATCAGCCCCAGCATTTT,CASSVRHPRDGSNQPQHF
TRBV7-2,TRBD1,TRBJ1-2,few,TGTGCCAGCACCGGGACAGGGAGTGGCTACACCTTC,CASTGTGSGYTF
TRBV15,NA,TRBJ1-1,NA,TGTGCCACCAGCAGCCTCAGGGGAGACAGTCCTTTCTTT,CATSSLRGDSPFF
TRBV25-1,NA,TRBJ2-5,NA,TGTGCCAGCAGTGCTGCCCGCCGAGGGCAAGAGACCCAGTACTTC,CASSAARRGQETQYF
TRBV15,NA,TRBJ1-5,NA,TGTGCCACCAGCAGGACAGATTTTAGCAATCAGCCCCAGCATTTT,CATSRTDFSNQPQHF
TRBV2,NA,TRBJ1-4,once,TGTGCCAGCATATTAGGGGAAAAACTGTTTTTT,CASILGEKLFF
TRBV7-9,NA,TRBJ1-1,NA,TGTGCCAGCAGCCGGACGGCGCAAGGGGCCGCTTTCTTT,CASSRTAQGAAFF
TRBV14,NA,TRBJ1-2,many,TGTGCCAGCAGCCCTGACGAGCGCTATGGCTACACCTTC,CASSPDERYGYTF
TRBV10-3,NA,TRBJ1-1,few,TGTGCCAGCAGCCACCGGGACGGGGGATTACATGAAGCTTTCTTT,CASSHRDGGLHEAFF
TRBV7-3,NA,TRBJ2-7,NA,TGTGCTAGCAGCTTAGAGGGCTTAAGCCGGGACTTCGAGCAGTACTTC,CASSLEGLSRDFEQYF
TRBV14,TRBD1,TRBJ2-7,few,TGTGCCAGCAGCCCAAGGGGTCCACAGGGGGCAGCAAACGAGCAGTACTTC,CASSPRGPQGAANEQYF
TRBV7-2,NA,TRBJ2-7,many,TGTGCCAGCAGGGAATTCGACGAGCAGTACTTC,CASREFDEQYF
TRBV6-5,NA,TRBJ2-7,NA,TGTGCCAGCAGAGCCGGGCAGGGGAACTACGAGCAGTACTTC,CASRAGQGNYEQYF
TRBV20-1,NA,TRBJ2-7,many,TGCAGCGCTACGGGCCACAGGGACGTCTACGAGCAGTACTTC,CSATGHRDVYEQYF
TRBV20-1,TRBD1,TRBJ1-1,NA,TGCAGTGCTAGAGACCAGGGGGCGGTCACTGAAGCTTTCTTT,CSARDQGAVTEAFF
TRBV20-1,NA,TRBJ2-7,NA,TGCAGTGCGACGACGGATGCTAACTCCTACGGGCAGTACTTC,CSATTDANSYGQYF
TRBV7-6,NA,TRBJ1-5,many,TGTGCCAGCAGCCAAAAAAGGGGAGGGGATCAGCCCCAGCATTTT,CASSQKRGGDQPQHF
TRBV7-9,TRBD1,TRBJ1-2,NA,TGTGCCAGCAGCCCACTTAGTGGAGGGGGCGGTGGCTACACCTTC,CASSPLSGGGGGYTF
TRBV15,NA,TRBJ1-2,few,TGTGCCACCAGCAGAGCCCTTCCAAGCTATGGCTACACCTTC,CATSRALPSYGYTF
TRBV12-3/TRBV12-4,TRBD1,TRBJ1-2,many,TGTGCCAGCAGACAAACAGGGGGCGCGGGTGGCTACACCTTC,CASRQTGGAGGYTF
TRBV6-2/TRBV6-3,TRBD2,TRBJ2-5,few,TGTGCCGGCAGTTACGAGGGAGGGGATCGAGTCTTC,CAGSYEGGDRVF